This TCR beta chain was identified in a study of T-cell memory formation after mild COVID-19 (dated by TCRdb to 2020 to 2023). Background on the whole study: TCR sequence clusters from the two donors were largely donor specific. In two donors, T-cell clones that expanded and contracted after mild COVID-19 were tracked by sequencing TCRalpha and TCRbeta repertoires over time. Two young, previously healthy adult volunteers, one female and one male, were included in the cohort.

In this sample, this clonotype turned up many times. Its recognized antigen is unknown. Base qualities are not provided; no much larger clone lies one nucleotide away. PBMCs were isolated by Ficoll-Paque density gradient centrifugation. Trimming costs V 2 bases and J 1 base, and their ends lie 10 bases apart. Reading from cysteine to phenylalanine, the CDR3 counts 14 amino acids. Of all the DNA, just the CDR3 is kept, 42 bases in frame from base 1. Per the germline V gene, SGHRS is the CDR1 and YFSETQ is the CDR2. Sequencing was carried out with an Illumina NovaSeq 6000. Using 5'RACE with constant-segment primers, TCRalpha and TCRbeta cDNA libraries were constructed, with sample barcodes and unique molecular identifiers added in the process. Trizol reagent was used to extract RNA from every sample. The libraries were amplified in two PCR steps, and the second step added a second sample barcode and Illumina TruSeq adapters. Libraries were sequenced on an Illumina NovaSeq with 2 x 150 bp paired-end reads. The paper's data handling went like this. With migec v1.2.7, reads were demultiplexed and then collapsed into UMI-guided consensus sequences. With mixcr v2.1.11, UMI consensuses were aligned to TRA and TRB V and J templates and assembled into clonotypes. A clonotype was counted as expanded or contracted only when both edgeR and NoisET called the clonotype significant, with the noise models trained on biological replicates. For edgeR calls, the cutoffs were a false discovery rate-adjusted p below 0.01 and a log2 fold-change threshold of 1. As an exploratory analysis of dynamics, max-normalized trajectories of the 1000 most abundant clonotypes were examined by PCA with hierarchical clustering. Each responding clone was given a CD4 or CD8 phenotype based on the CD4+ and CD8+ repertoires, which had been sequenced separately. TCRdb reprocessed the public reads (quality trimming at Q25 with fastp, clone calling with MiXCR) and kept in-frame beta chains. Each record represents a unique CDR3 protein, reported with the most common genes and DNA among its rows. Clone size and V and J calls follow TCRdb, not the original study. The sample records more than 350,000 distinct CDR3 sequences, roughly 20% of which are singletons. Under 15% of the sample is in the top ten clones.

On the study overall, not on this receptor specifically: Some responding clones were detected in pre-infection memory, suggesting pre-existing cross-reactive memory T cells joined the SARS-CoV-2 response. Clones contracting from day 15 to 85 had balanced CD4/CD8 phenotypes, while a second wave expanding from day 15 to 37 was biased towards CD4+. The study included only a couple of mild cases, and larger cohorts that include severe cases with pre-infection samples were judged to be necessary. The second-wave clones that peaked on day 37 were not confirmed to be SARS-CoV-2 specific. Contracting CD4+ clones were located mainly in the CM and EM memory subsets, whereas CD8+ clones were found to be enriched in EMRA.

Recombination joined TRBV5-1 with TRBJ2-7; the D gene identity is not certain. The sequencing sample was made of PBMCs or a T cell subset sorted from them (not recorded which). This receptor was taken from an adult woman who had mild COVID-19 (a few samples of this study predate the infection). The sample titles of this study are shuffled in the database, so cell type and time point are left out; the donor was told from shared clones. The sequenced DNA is TGCGCCAGCAGCTTAGCCCCAGATTCCTACGAGCAGTACTTC. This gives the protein CASSLAPDSYEQYF.